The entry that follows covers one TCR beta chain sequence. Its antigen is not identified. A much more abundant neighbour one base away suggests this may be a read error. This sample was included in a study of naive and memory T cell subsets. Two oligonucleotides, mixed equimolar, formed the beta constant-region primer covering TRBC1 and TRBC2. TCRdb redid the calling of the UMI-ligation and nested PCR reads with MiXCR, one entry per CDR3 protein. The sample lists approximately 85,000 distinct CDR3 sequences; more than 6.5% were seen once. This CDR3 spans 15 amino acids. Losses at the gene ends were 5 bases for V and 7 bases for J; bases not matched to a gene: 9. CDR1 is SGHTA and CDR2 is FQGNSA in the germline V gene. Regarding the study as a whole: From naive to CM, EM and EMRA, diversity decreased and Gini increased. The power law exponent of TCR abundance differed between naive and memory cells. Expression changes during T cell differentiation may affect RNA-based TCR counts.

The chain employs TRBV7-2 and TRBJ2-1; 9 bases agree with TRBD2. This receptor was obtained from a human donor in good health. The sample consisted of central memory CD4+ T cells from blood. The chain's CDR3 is CASSGGGGVINEQFF. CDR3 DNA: TGTGCCAGCAGCGGGGGCGGGGGGGTGATAAATGAGCAGTTCTTC.